A single sample is the source of the 29 T cell receptor beta chains below, sequenced in a study of CD8 T cells in ankylosing spondylitis. Each CDR3 protein gets one entry after TCRdb re-called the 5' RACE reads with MiXCR. The sample holds around 340,000 distinct CDR3 sequences, around 20% seen once. The sequencing sample was made of blood, either unsorted or a sorted T cell fraction (not recorded which). These receptor sequences come from a male donor with ankylosing spondylitis or in good health (not recorded which).

This clonotype occurred many times. V gene TRBV5-1 combines with J gene TRBJ2-1; TRBD2 might be the D (6 bases). CDR3 length equals 16 residues. Trimming took off 0 bases at V and 9 bases at J, with 19 bases between the two ends. From germline, CDR1 is SGHRS and CDR2 YFSETQ. In nucleotides, the CDR3 is TGCGCCAGCAGCTTGGCGGGTGTGGGGTTCGGGAGTGAGCAGTTCTTC. Its protein product is CASSLAGVGFGSEQFF.

This rearrangement joins TRBV6-5 to TRBJ2-2; TRBD1 matches 7 bases. Germline assignment: CDR1 MNHEY and CDR2 SVGAGI. With V trimmed by 0 bases and J by 0 bases, 4 bases remained unmatched. This CDR3 comprises 17 residues. The CDR3 sequence is CASSYSTGLANTGELFF. In nucleotides, the CDR3 is TGTGCCAGCAGTTACTCGACAGGGCTCGCGAACACCGGGGAGCTGTTTTTT.

The gene calls are TRBV20-1 and TRBJ2-7; 10 nucleotides align to TRBD1. The CDR3 has 18 amino acids. Germline assignment: CDR1 DFQATT and CDR2 SNEGSKA (reference sequence). The CDR3 DNA reads TGCAGCGCAAACACAATAGGGGACAGGGGCCTTCACTCCTACGAGCAGTACTTC. Translated: CSANTIGDRGLHSYEQYF.

The gene calls are TRBV7-6 and TRBJ2-1; TRBD1 or TRBD2 may be the D gene (5 bases each). Trimming stripped 9 bases from V and 8 bases from J, with 23 bases between. Germline lookup yields CDR1 SGHVS and CDR2 FNYEAQ. The CDR3 length is 15 residues. This CDR3 is CASRRGPFAPDEQFF. The CDR3 region has the DNA TGTGCCAGTCGCCGGGGACCTTTCGCCCCCGATGAGCAGTTCTTC.

This clonotype was counted a few times. This rearrangement joins TRBV20-1 to TRBJ2-7; D not certain. Germline-derived CDR1 and CDR2 are DFQATT and SNEGSKA (reference sequence). V lost 1 base to trimming and J lost 0 bases, with 7 bases between them. This CDR3 is built from 13 residues. The CDR3 here is CSARVRISYEQYF. The CDR3 DNA is TGCAGTGCTAGAGTTCGGATCTCCTACGAGCAGTACTTC.

The chain uses TRBV14 and TRBJ1-6, with TRBD1 matching 10 bases. The CDR3 covers 19 residues. The germline CDR1 and CDR2 sequences are SGHDN and FVKESK. V shed 5 bases, J shed 7 bases, and the junction held 17 bases outside the gene matches. The chain's CDR3 is CASSSPGQGQHTGNSPLHF. DNA for the CDR3: TGTGCCAGCAGCTCCCCGGGACAGGGGCAACACACAGGGAATTCACCCCTCCACTTT.

This clonotype appeared a few times. The V gene is TRBV4-1, the J gene TRBJ2-7; D is undetermined. In germline, CDR1 is MGHRA, CDR2 YSYEKL. The V and J ends lost 1 base and 3 bases respectively, with 13 bases between them. The CDR3 is 15 residues long. This CDR3 is CASSQGYGSVYEQYF. DNA for the CDR3: TGCGCCAGCAGCCAAGGATACGGGTCCGTCTACGAGCAGTACTTC.

This clonotype was detected a few times. The rearrangement uses TRBV20-1 and TRBJ2-1; D could derive from TRBD1 or TRBD2 (5 bases each). The germline V gene has CDR1 DFQATT and CDR2 SNEGSKA (reference sequence). V lost 1 base, J lost 2 bases, and 18 bases lay in between. The CDR3 is 17 residues long. CDR3 region: CSARGQGVETAYNEQFF. CDR3 in DNA: TGCAGTGCTAGAGGTCAGGGAGTTGAGACAGCCTACAATGAGCAGTTCTTC.

This clonotype occurred a few times. The chain uses TRBV9 and TRBJ2-7, with a tentative D call TRBD1 (6 bases). Trimming stripped 4 bases from V and 3 bases from J, with 11 bases between. Germline CDR1 reads SGDLS; CDR2 reads YYNGEE. The CDR3 is 13 amino acids. The CDR3 DNA sequence: TGTGCCAGCAGCCAAAAACAGGGCTACGAGCAGTACTTC. Translated, it gives CASSQKQGYEQYF.

The chain links TRBV7-9 to TRBJ2-5, with D perhaps matching TRBD1 (5 bases). Germline lookup yields CDR1 SEHNR and CDR2 FQNEAQ (reference sequence). This CDR3 is 14 amino acids long. Deletions cut 5 bases from V and 3 bases from J, with 13 bases between. The CDR3 region has the DNA TGTGCCAGCAGCGTGACCCAGGGTGAAGAGACCCAGTACTTC. Its translation is CASSVTQGEETQYF. Filled out from reference TRBV7-9 and TRBJ2-5, the complete variable domain reads DTGVSQNPRHKITKRGQNVTFRCDPISEHNRLYWYRQTLGQGPEFLTYFQNEAQLEKSRLLSDRFSAERPKGSFSTLEIQRTEQGDSAMYLCASSVTQGEETQYFGPGTRLLVL.

The chain couples TRBV5-6 to TRBJ2-1; D remains ambiguous. Trimming left V 2 bases short and J 7 bases short, with 13 bases between. CDR1 SGHDT and CDR2 YYEEEE come from the germline V gene. The CDR3 covers 14 residues. This chain's CDR3 is CASSLSGLGNEQFF. The CDR3 nucleotides are TGTGCCAGCAGCTTATCAGGCTTGGGGAATGAGCAGTTCTTC.

The table lists this clonotype with a few counts. The chain carries TRBV27 and TRBJ2-7; 10 bases align to TRBD2. Germline lookup yields CDR1 MNHEY and CDR2 SMNVEV (reference sequence). J lost 7 bases, V lost 3 bases, and 6 bases had no gene match. The CDR3 is 14 residues long. CDR3 DNA sequence: TGTGCCAGCAGTTTGGTTAGCGGGGGGAATGAGCAGTACTTC. Residues: CASSLVSGGNEQYF.

The rearrangement uses TRBV27 and TRBJ2-7; the D gene is possibly TRBD1 (6 bases). Trimming shortened V by 5 bases and J by 2 bases, and 19 bases separated the two germline ends. The CDR3 loop spans 16 amino acids. Germline values: CDR1 MNHEY, CDR2 SMNVEV (reference sequence). In nucleotides, the CDR3 is TGTGCCAGCAGTGGGGGAACAGGGAGAGTTCCCTACGAGCAGTACTTC. Translating gives CASSGGTGRVPYEQYF.

This clonotype was seen only a few times. V usage is TRBV25-1 and J usage is TRBJ2-7; the D is unclear. The CDR3 is 12 residues long. Germline V CDR1 and CDR2: MGHDK, SYGVNS. With 10 bases removed from V and 2 bases from J, the gap between germline ends came to 12 bases. The DNA for the CDR3 is TGTGCCACCGAACTTACGCCCTACGAGCAGTACTTC. It codes for CATELTPYEQYF.

CDR3: CASSSRLAGTAAYEQYF. The CDR3 DNA follows: TGTGCCAGCAGCTCGAGGCTCGCCGGGACAGCAGCCTACGAGCAGTACTTC. This sequence joins TRBV7-9 and TRBJ2-7; 7 nucleotides match TRBD1. CDR1 is SEHNR and CDR2 is FQNEAQ in the germline V gene (reference sequence). The CDR3 has 17 amino acids. V lost 4 bases to trimming and J lost 2 bases; unmatched junction nucleotides: 14.

The V call is TRBV29-1, the J call TRBJ2-7; a possible D gene is TRBD1 (5 bases). Germline-derived CDR1 and CDR2 are SQVTM and ANQGSEA. V gave up 3 bases and J gave up 6 bases, with 12 bases separating them. The CDR3 consists of 12 residues. For the CDR3, the DNA is TGCAGCGTTGACACCAGGGTTGGCGAGCAGTACTTC. It specifies CSVDTRVGEQYF.

This chain connects TRBV29-1 to TRBJ2-7, with D tentatively TRBD1 (6 bases). Germline CDR1 is SQVTM and CDR2 is ANQGSEA. V was cut by 4 bases and J by 7 bases, with 23 bases left in between. CDR3 length: 15 residues. CDR3 DNA: TGCAGCGTTGGACAGCAGAACAGGGATGTGGGGGAGCAGTACTTC. Protein sequence: CSVGQQNRDVGEQYF.

A few counts support this clonotype. The chain recombines TRBV11-2 with TRBJ1-4; D call uncertain. This CDR3 is 14 amino acids long. Trimming removed 1 base at V and 5 bases at J, with 8 bases between. Germline V gene sequence: CDR1 SGHAT, CDR2 FQNNGV. In DNA, the CDR3 is TGTGCCAGCAGCTTAGTAGGGCGAAATGAAAAACTGTTTTTT. This gives the protein CASSLVGRNEKLFF.

The chain carries TRBV6-5 and TRBJ2-7, with 9 nucleotides matching TRBD2. The CDR3 sequence is 15 residues long. Losses at the gene ends were 2 bases for V and 2 bases for J; bases not matched to a gene: 4. CDR1 and CDR2 (germline): MNHEY, SVGAGI. The CDR3: CASSYGSSGAYEQYF. The CDR3 nucleotides read TGTGCCAGCAGTTACGGGTCTAGCGGGGCCTACGAGCAGTACTTC.

This chain uses TRBV28 with TRBJ1-1; maybe TRBD1 (5 bases). With 8 bases removed from V and 0 bases from J, the gap between germline ends came to 16 bases. Germline CDR1 and CDR2: MDHEN and SYDVKM. The CDR3 sequence is 15 residues long. In DNA form, the CDR3 reads TGTGCCAGCTGCCTGACGGGGGGATTGAACACTGAAGCTTTCTTT. Protein sequence: CASCLTGGLNTEAFF.

Notes on this clonotype: A junction boundary mismatches the germline segment, possibly from a read error. This chain connects TRBV24-1 to TRBJ2-1; tentatively, D is TRBD1 or TRBD2 (5 bases each). This CDR3 is built from 14 residues. The germline V gene has CDR1 KGHDR and CDR2 SFDVKD. CDR3 nucleotides: TGTGCCACCAGTGATGGGTGGACCGGGACGGTGCCAATCTTC. This codes for CATSDGWTGTVPIF.

This clonotype was counted a few times. The genes are TRBV4-1 and TRBJ2-3, with D hard to call. Between the trimmed V and J ends, which lost 4 bases and 2 bases, there was a span of 13 bases. The CDR3 contains 15 residues. Germline V CDR1 and CDR2: MGHRA, YSYEKL. Here the CDR3 reads CASSRIETYTDTQYF. The CDR3 DNA is TGCGCCAGCAGCCGAATAGAGACTTACACAGATACGCAGTATTTT.

This clonotype was detected only a few times. The rearrangement links TRBV30 to TRBJ2-7; the match to TRBD2 covers 7 bases. The V gene end was trimmed by 0 bases and the J gene end by 3 bases; junction bases not matched to a gene: 5. The CDR3 has 14 amino acids. Per germline, CDR1 GTSNPN and CDR2 SVGIG (reference sequence). Written as DNA, the CDR3 is TGTGCCTGGAGTGTGGGAAGCGGGGTCTACGAGCAGTACTTC. It is translated as CAWSVGSGVYEQYF.

This chain connects TRBV20-1 to TRBJ2-3; D perhaps matches TRBD2 (6 bases). The CDR3 is 15 residues long. Trimming took off 5 bases at V and 2 bases at J, with 17 bases between the two ends. Germline lookup yields CDR1 DFQATT and CDR2 SNEGSKA (reference sequence). Here the CDR3 DNA reads TGCAGTGCTGAAACCGGGACTGGAACCACAGATACGCAGTATTTT. This translates into CSAETGTGTTDTQYF.

The rearrangement uses TRBV6-1 and TRBJ2-7, with a possible D match to TRBD1 (6 bases). The CDR3 runs 14 residues. V was pared by 5 bases and J by 4 bases, with 15 bases between. In germline, CDR1 is MNHNS, CDR2 SASEGT. The CDR3 loop is CASSPFGGPYEQYF. The CDR3 bases are TGTGCCAGCAGTCCATTTGGGGGCCCGTACGAGCAGTACTTC.

This clonotype was detected a few times. The genes are TRBV6-1 and TRBJ1-1; D not resolved. The CDR3 spans 12 residues. Trimming took off 6 bases at V and 4 bases at J, with 9 bases between the two ends. CDR1 is MNHNS and CDR2 is SASEGT in the germline V gene. The CDR3 DNA reads as TGTGCCAGCAGACGGGAGGGCACTGAAGCTTTCTTT. Protein product: CASRREGTEAFF.

The chain is built from TRBV7-8 and TRBJ2-5, with TRBD1 identical over 8 bases. The germline V gene has CDR1 SGHVS and CDR2 FQNEAQ. Unmatched junction bases numbered 16, after V lost 0 bases and J lost 4 bases. The length of the CDR3 is 19 residues. CDR3 coding DNA: TGTGCCAGCAGCTTAGCCTGGGAGTCAGGGGGCCGAGTTATAGAGACCCAGTACTTC. Translating gives CASSLAWESGGRVIETQYF. The full variable domain, its missing parts supplied by reference TRBV7-8 and TRBJ2-5, is GAGVSQSPRYKVAKRGQDVALRCDPISGHVSLFWYQQALGQGPEFLTYFQNEAQLDKSGLPSDRFFAERPEGSVSTLKIQRTQQEDSAVYLCASSLAWESGGRVIETQYFGPGTRLLVL.

Only a few counts were recorded for this clonotype. The chain joins TRBV9 to TRBJ2-5; D is possibly TRBD2 (7 bases). CDR1 SGDLS and CDR2 YYNGEE come from the germline V gene. The CDR3 runs to 15 residues. Trimming removed 6 bases from V and 4 bases from J, with 19 bases in between. DNA of the CDR3: TGTGCCAGCACCCCCGGCGGGGGCGTATTAGAGACCCAGTACTTC. Translation: CASTPGGGVLETQYF.

This clonotype has just a few counts. The V gene is TRBV12-3 or TRBV12-4, the J gene TRBJ2-5; tentative D call: TRBD1 (5 bases). CDR3 size: 14 residues. Between the trimmed V and J ends, which lost 6 bases and 5 bases, there was a span of 16 bases. CDR3 bases: TGTGCCAGCAGCCCCCCCAGCAAGGGGGAGACCCAGTACTTC. Amino acids: CASSPPSKGETQYF.